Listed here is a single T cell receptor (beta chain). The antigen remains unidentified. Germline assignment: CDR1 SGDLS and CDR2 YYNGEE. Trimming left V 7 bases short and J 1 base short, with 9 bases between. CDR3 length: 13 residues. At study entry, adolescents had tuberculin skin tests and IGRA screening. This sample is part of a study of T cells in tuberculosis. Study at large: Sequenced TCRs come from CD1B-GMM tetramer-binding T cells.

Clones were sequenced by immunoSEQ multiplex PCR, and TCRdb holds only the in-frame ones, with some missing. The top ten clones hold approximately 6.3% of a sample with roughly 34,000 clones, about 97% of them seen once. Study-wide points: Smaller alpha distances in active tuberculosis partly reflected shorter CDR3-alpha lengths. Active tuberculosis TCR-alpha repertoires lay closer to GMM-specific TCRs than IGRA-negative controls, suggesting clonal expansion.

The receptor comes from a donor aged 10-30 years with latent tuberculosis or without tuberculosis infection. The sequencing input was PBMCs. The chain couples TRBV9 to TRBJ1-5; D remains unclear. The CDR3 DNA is TGTGCCAGCTCAACTCGAAGCAATCAGCCCCAGCATTTT. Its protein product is CASSTRSNQPQHF.